Listed below are T cell receptor beta chains from one sample, sequenced in a study of T cells in Graves' hyperthyroidism and ophthalmopathy. Via MiXCR, TCRdb re-called the multiplex PCR reads, giving one row per CDR3 protein. The profile shows hundreds of thousands of distinct CDR3 sequences, less than 15% of them singletons. Sequenced sample: blood. These receptors originate from a young woman with Graves' hyperthyroidism. The CDR3 runs from the conserved cysteine through the conserved F or W. The D gene is left open where the match is weak. A clone size is listed for some rows: how often the clone was seen (once, few, many), or a class if it is expanded.

d_call clone_size j_call v_call cdr3_aa cdr3_nt
TRBD2 NA TRBJ2-7 TRBV4-2 CASSEGDTSDPYEQYF TGTGCCAGCAGCGAGGGAGATACTAGCGACCCCTACGAGCAGTACTTC
TRBD2 many TRBJ2-7 TRBV30 CAWTLAGAGEQYF TGTGCCTGGACCTTAGCGGGAGCTGGTGAGCAGTACTTC
NA many TRBJ1-1 TRBV5-5 CASMMEGTEAFF TGTGCCAGCATGATGGAAGGCACTGAAGCTTTCTTT
NA many TRBJ1-5 TRBV6-1 CASSPRKNQPQHF TGTGCCAGCAGCCCTAGGAAGAATCAGCCCCAGCATTTT
TRBD2 many TRBJ2-3 TRBV7-9 CASSSKRGRMGDTQYF TGTGCCAGCAGCTCGAAGCGGGGGCGAATGGGAGATACGCAGTATTTT
TRBD1 many TRBJ1-6 TRBV7-8 CASSLQGEGHSIPLHF TGTGCCAGCAGCTTACAGGGGGAGGGACATTCTATACCCCTCCACTTT
TRBD2 many TRBJ2-1 TRBV7-2 CASRPGGAGSSYNEQFF TGTGCCAGCAGACCAGGAGGAGCGGGAAGCTCCTACAATGAGCAGTTCTTC
TRBD1 NA TRBJ1-2 TRBV14 CASSLTTGGWGYTF TGTGCCAGCAGCCTAACGACAGGGGGTTGGGGCTACACCTTC
NA once TRBJ1-3 TRBV5-1 CASSSLGASGAGNTIYF TGCGCCAGCAGCTCCCTTGGGGCCTCAGGTGCTGGAAACACCATATATTTT
NA NA TRBJ1-2 TRBV25-1 CASRARSDGYTF TGTGCCAGCAGGGCCAGATCCGATGGCTACACCTTC
TRBD1 many TRBJ1-1 TRBV6-1 CASSDPTGTEAFF TGTGCCAGCAGTGACCCGACAGGGACTGAAGCTTTCTTT
NA many TRBJ2-7 TRBV3-1 CASSQMKGTPFWEQYF TGTGCCAGCAGCCAAATGAAGGGGACTCCTTTTTGGGAGCAGTACTTC
NA many TRBJ2-7 TRBV28 CASSSGQEQYF TGTGCCAGCAGTTCCGGACAGGAGCAGTACTTC
TRBD1 many TRBJ2-1 TRBV28 CASSLPGQGNEQFF TGTGCCAGCAGTTTACCAGGACAGGGGAACGAGCAGTTCTTC
NA many TRBJ1-2 TRBV4-1 CASSQVRDPIYGYTF TGCGCCAGCAGCCAAGTCAGGGACCCGATCTATGGCTACACCTTC
TRBD2 many TRBJ2-3 TRBV20-1 CSASPSGGTDTQYF TGCAGTGCTAGCCCTAGCGGGGGCACAGATACGCAGTATTTT
NA many TRBJ2-2 TRBV2 CASTRGNANTGELFF TGTGCCAGCACGAGGGGCAACGCGAACACCGGGGAGCTGTTTTTT
NA many TRBJ1-2 TRBV5-6 CASRERALYGYTF TGTGCCAGCAGAGAACGGGCCTTATATGGCTACACCTTC
NA many TRBJ1-1 TRBV30 CAWNSWEMNTEAFF TGTGCCTGGAATTCTTGGGAAATGAACACTGAAGCTTTCTTT
NA many TRBJ2-3 TRBV20-1 CSAGGPGELGPDTQYF TGCAGTGCTGGTGGCCCAGGCGAACTAGGGCCAGATACGCAGTATTTT
TRBD1 NA TRBJ2-5 TRBV10-3 CAISENRGDQETQYF TGTGCCATCAGTGAAAACAGGGGCGATCAAGAGACCCAGTACTTC
TRBD2 NA TRBJ2-1 TRBV15 CATSRDVIAGGYYNEQFF TGTGCCACCAGCAGAGATGTAATAGCGGGGGGCTACTACAATGAGCAGTTCTTC
NA many TRBJ1-1 TRBV9 CASSAGYGTWDTEAFF TGTGCCAGCAGCGCAGGGTATGGGACGTGGGACACTGAAGCTTTCTTT